This entry describes one T cell receptor beta chain. The sample is drawn from a study of blood T cell repertoires in COVID-19. About the research overall: T cells, B-cell-depleted T cells, or PBMCs provided the cDNA or gDNA that served as material.

The CDR3 runs 12 residues. The germline gives CDR1 MNHEY, CDR2 SVGEGT. Between the trimmed V and J ends, which lost 4 bases and 5 bases, there was a span of 9 bases. The method was immunoSEQ multiplex PCR; TCRdb's version includes in-frame clones alone and lacks a portion of them. The sample contains about 140,000 clones, over 80% of which appear only once. Cohorts were assigned according to the clinical history that participants reported. The chain couples TRBV6-2 or TRBV6-3 to TRBJ2-7; a weak D match, TRBD1 (5 bases). Sequenced sample: PBMCs or T cells enriched from blood (not recorded which). The TCR was taken from a man between 60 and 75 years old who had recovered from COVID-19. CDR3 DNA sequence: TGTGCCAGCAGTTCAACAGGCCACGAGCAGTACTTC. This translates into CASSSTGHEQYF.